This T cell receptor (beta chain) was sequenced in a study of graft-versus-host responses after intestinal transplantation. For the study at large: Multivisceral, liver-intestinal, or isolated intestinal grafts were transplanted into recipients. For approximately three years after anti-thymocyte globulin induction, all recipients took tacrolimus and steroids. Study-wide points: Early post-transplant HvG declines were associated with peak circulating GvH clone levels.

V lost 6 bases and J lost 5, with 13 bases in between. Germline V gives CDR1 SGHVS, CDR2 FNYEAQ. CDR3 length equals 14 residues. Produced via immunoSEQ multiplex PCR; TCRdb's table is partial and in-frame only. The sample shows approximately 1,100 clones, around 82% of them seen only once. Comments on this clone: The antigen remains unidentified.

Graft specimens yielded both intraepithelial and lamina propria lymphocytes. The TCR was taken from a human patient who received an intestinal transplant, so some T cells may come from the graft donor. The gene calls are TRBV7-6 and TRBJ2-2; maybe TRBD1 (6 bases). This specimen was ileum tissue, taken 7 days after intestinal transplantation. This CDR3 is CASSSLQGTGELFF. Here the CDR3 DNA reads TGTGCCAGCAGTTCGTTACAGGGTACCGGGGAGCTGTTTTTT.